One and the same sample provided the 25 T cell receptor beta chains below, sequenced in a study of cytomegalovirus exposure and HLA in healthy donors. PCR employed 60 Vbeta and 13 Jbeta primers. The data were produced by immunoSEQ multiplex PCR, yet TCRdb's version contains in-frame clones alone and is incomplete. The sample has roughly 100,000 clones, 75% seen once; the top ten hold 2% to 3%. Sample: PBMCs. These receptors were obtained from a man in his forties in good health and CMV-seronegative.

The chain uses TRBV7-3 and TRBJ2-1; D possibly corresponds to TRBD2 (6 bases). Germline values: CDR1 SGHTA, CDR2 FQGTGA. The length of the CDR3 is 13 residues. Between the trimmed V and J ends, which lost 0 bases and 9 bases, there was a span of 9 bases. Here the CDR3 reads CASSLTEGIEQFF. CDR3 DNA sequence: TGTGCCAGCAGCTTAACGGAGGGGATTGAGCAGTTCTTC.

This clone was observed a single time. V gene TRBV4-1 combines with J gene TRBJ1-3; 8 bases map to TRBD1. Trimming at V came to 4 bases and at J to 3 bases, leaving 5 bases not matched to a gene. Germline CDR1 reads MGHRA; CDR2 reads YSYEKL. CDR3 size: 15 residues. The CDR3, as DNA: TGCGCCAGCAGCCTGCGACAGGGGATTGGAAACACCATATATTTT. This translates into CASSLRQGIGNTIYF.

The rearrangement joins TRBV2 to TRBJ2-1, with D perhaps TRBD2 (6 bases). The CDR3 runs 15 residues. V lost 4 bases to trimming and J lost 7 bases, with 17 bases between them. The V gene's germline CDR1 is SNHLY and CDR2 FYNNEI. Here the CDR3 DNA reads TGTGCCAGCAGTGTTTGGGGGGAACATCGGAATGAGCAGTTCTTC. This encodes CASSVWGEHRNEQFF.

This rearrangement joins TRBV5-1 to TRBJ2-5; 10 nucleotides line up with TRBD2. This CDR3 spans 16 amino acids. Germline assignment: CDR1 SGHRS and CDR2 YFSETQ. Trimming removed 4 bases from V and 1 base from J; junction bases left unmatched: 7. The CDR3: CASSPGSSGGQETQYF. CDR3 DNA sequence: TGCGCCAGCAGCCCCGGTTCTAGCGGGGGCCAAGAGACCCAGTACTTC.

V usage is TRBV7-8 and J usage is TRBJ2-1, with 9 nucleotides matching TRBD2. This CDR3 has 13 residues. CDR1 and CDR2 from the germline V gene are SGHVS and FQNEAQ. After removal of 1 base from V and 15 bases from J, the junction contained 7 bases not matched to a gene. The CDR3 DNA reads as TGTGCCAGCAGCTTAGTTAGGACTAGCGAACCGTTCTTC. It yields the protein CASSLVRTSEPFF.

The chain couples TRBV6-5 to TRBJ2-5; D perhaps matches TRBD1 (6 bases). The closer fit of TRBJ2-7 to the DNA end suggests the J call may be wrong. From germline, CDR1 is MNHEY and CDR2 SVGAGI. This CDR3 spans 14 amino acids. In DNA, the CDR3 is TGTGCCAGCAGTTCACAGGGAATGTCCTACGAGCAGTACTTC. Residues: CASSSQGMSYEQYF.

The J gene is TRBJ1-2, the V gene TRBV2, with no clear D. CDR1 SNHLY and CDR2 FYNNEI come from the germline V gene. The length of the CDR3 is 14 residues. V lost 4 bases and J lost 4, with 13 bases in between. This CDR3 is CASSVWASSYGYTF. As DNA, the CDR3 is TGTGCCAGCAGTGTGTGGGCCTCGTCCTATGGCTACACCTTC.

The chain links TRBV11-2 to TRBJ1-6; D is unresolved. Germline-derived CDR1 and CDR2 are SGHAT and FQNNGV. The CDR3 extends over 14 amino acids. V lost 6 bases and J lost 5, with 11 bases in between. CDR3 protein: CASSSGRNNSPLHF. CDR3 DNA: TGTGCCAGCAGTTCGGGGAGAAATAATTCACCCCTCCACTTT.

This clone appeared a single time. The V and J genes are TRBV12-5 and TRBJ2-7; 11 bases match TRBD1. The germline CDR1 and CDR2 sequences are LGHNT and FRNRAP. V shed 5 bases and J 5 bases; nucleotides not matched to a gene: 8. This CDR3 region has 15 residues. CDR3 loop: CASGQGTGGKDEQYF. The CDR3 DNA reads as TGTGCTAGTGGTCAAGGGACAGGGGGAAAAGACGAGCAGTACTTC.

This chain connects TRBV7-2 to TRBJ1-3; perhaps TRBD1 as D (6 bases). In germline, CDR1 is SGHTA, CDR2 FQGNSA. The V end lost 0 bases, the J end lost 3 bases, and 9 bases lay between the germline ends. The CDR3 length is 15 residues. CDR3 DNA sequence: TGTGCCAGCAGCTTAGCGCGGGGGCGTGGAAACACCATATATTTT. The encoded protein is CASSLARGRGNTIYF.

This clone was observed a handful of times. CDR3 residues: CASSLGADGYTF. The CDR3 nucleotides read TGTGCCAGCAGCTTAGGGGCTGATGGCTACACCTTC. The genes are TRBV11-1 and TRBJ1-2; D unresolved. The CDR3 is 12 residues long. V was trimmed by 1 base and J by 6 bases, leaving 6 bases between them. Germline V CDR1 and CDR2: SGHAT, FQDESV (reference sequence).

CDR3 nucleotide sequence: TGCAGCGCTGTCCAGGGATCTAATGAAAAACTGTTTTTT. It is translated as CSAVQGSNEKLFF. The chain joins TRBV29-1 to TRBJ1-4; D perhaps matches TRBD1 (5 bases). This CDR3 comprises 13 residues. The germline V gene has CDR1 SQVTM and CDR2 ANQGSEA. V lost 7 bases and J 3 bases, leaving 12 bases between the germline ends.

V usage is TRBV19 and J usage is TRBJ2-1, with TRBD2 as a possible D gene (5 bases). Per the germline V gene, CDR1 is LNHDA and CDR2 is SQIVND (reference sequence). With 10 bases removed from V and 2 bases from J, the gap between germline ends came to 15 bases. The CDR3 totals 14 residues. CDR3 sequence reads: CATSPGVTYNEQFF. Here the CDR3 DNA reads TGTGCCACATCGCCCGGGGTTACCTACAATGAGCAGTTCTTC.

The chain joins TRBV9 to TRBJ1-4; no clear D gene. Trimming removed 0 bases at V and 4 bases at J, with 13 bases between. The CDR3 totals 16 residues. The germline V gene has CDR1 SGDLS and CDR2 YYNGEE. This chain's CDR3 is CASSVDRLAFNEKLFF. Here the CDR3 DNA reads TGTGCCAGCAGCGTAGATCGGTTAGCCTTTAATGAAAAACTGTTTTTT.

The CDR3 sequence: CASSLSTDYGYTF. Written as DNA, the CDR3 is TGTGCCAGCAGCTTATCTACAGACTATGGCTACACCTTC. The genes are TRBV7-9 and TRBJ1-2; no reliable D call. The CDR3 is 13 amino acids. Germline CDR1 and CDR2: SEHNR and FQNEAQ (reference sequence). Trimming took 2 bases from V and 3 from J, leaving 7 bases between them. Drawing the rest from reference TRBV7-9 and TRBJ1-2, the complete variable domain is DTGVSQNPRHKITKRGQNVTFRCDPISEHNRLYWYRQTLGQGPEFLTYFQNEAQLEKSRLLSDRFSAERPKGSFSTLEIQRTEQGDSAMYLCASSLSTDYGYTFGSGTRLTVV.

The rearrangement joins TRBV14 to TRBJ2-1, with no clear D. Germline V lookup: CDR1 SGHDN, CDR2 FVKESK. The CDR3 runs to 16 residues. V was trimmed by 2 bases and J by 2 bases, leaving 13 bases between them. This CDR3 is CASSQPTYETYNEQFF. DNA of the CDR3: TGTGCCAGCAGCCAACCTACCTATGAAACCTACAATGAGCAGTTCTTC.

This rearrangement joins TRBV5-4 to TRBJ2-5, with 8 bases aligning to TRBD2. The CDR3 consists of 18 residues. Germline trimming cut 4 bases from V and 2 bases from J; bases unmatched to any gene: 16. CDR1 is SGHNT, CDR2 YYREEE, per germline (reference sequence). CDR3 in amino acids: CASSPVGGGLHRQETQYF. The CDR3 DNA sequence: TGTGCCAGCAGCCCCGTTGGCGGGGGGCTCCATCGACAAGAGACCCAGTACTTC.

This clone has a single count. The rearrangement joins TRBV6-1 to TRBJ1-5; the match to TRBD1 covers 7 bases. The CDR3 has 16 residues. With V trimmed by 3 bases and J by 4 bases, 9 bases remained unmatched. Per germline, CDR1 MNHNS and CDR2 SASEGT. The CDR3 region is CASSEFGQVGNQPQHF. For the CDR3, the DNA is TGTGCCAGCAGTGAGTTCGGACAGGTCGGTAATCAGCCCCAGCATTTT.

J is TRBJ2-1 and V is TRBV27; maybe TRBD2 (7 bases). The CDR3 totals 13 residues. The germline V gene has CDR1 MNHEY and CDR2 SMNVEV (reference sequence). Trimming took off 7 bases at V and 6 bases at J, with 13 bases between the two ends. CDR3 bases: TGTGCCAGCACCGGGGGGCGGTTCAATGAGCAGTTCTTC. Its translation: CASTGGRFNEQFF.

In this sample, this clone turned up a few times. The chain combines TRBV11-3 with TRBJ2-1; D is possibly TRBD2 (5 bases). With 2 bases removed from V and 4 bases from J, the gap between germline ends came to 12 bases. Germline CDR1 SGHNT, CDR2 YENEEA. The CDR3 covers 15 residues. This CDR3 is CASSLSGESYNEQFF. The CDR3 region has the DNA TGTGCCAGCAGCTTAAGCGGTGAGAGTTACAATGAGCAGTTCTTC.

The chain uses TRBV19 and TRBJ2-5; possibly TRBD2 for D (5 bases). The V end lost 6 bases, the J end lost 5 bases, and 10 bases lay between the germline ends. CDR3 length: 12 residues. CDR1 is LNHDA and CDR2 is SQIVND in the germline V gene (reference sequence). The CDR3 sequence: CASRSPGETQYF. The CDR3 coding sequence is TGTGCCAGTAGGTCTCCGGGGGAGACCCAGTACTTC.

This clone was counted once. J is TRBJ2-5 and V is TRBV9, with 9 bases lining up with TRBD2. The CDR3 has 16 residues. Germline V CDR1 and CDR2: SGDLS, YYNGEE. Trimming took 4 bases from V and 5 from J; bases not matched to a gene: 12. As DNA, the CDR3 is TGTGCCAGCAGCCCCTCGATAGCGGGGGCGGGGGAGACCCAGTACTTC. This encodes CASSPSIAGAGETQYF.

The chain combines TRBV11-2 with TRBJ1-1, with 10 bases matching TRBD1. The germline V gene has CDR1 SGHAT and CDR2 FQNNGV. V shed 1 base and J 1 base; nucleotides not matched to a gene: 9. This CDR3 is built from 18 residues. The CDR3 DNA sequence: TGTGCCAGCAGCTTAGGAACCGGGACAGGGGCCCGGAACACTGAAGCTTTCTTT. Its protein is CASSLGTGTGARNTEAFF.

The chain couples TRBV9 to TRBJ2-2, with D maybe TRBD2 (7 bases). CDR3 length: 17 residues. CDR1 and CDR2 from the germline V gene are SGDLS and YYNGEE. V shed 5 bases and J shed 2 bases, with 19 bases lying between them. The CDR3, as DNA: TGTGCCAGCAGTTCTCAAGGGGGGGGCAGTAACACCGGGGAGCTGTTTTTT. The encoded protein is CASSSQGGGSNTGELFF.

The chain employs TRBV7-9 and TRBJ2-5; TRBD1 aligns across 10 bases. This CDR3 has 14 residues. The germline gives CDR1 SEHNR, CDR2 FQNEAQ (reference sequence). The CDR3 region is CSGRQGAVEETQYF. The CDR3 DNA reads TGTTCCGGTCGACAGGGGGCTGTGGAAGAGACCCAGTACTTC.